The 20 T cell receptor beta chains in this list originate from one sample, sequenced in a study of cytomegalovirus exposure and HLA in healthy donors. The primer mix had 60 Vbeta and 13 Jbeta primers. Some clones are missing from TCRdb's copy, which holds only in-frame ones; the method was immunoSEQ multiplex PCR. The profile shows tens of thousands of clones, about 67% of them singletons. The sequenced sample was PBMCs. Every receptor here comes from a human donor in good health.

The rearrangement joins TRBV9 to TRBJ2-1, with TRBD2 matching over 13 bases. The CDR3 has 17 residues. Germline V gene data show CDR1 as SGDLS and CDR2 as YYNGEE. Trimming cost V 0 bases and J 9 bases; bases outside gene matches: 9. The CDR3 protein is CASSVDRTSGSGGEQFF. The CDR3 DNA sequence: TGTGCCAGCAGCGTAGATCGGACTAGCGGGAGTGGCGGTGAGCAGTTCTTC.

The chain recombines TRBV28 with TRBJ2-3; perhaps TRBD2 as D (6 bases). Germline V lookup: CDR1 MDHEN, CDR2 SYDVKM. This CDR3 region has 14 residues. Trimming cost V 2 bases and J 6 bases, with 12 bases left between them. CDR3 region: CASSLGEVPDTQYF. The DNA for the CDR3 is TGTGCCAGCAGTTTAGGGGAGGTACCTGATACGCAGTATTTT.

This clone occurred a few times. The chain couples TRBV5-1 to TRBJ2-7, with a weak D call TRBD2 (6 bases). Germline CDR1 and CDR2: SGHRS and YFSETQ. Trimming took off 4 bases at V and 3 bases at J, with 11 bases between the two ends. This CDR3 has 13 residues. CDR3 amino acids: CASSRGEDYEQYF. As DNA, the CDR3 is TGCGCCAGCAGCCGTGGGGAGGACTACGAGCAGTACTTC.

The rearrangement uses TRBV9 and TRBJ2-7; 12 nucleotides line up with TRBD1. V lost 1 base to trimming and J lost 7 bases; unmatched junction nucleotides: 3. From germline, CDR1 is SGDLS and CDR2 YYNGEE. The CDR3 totals 14 residues. The DNA of the CDR3 is TGTGCCAGCAGCGTATCGGGACAGGGGGCAGAGCAGTACTTC. Its protein product is CASSVSGQGAEQYF.

The CDR3 loop reads CATSRAGGAGIQYF. As DNA, the CDR3 is TGTGCCACCAGCAGGGCAGGGGGCGCCGGCATTCAGTACTTC. The gene calls are TRBV15 and TRBJ2-4, with TRBD1 matching 8 bases. Trimming cost V 3 bases and J 9 bases; bases outside gene matches: 7. The CDR3 totals 14 residues. Germline loops: CDR1 LNHNV, CDR2 YYDKDF (reference sequence).

CDR3 loop: CASSARGETGEAFF. The CDR3 DNA is TGTGCCAGCAGTGCCAGGGGCGAGACAGGGGAAGCTTTCTTT. V usage is TRBV6-4 and J usage is TRBJ1-1, with 7 bases lining up with TRBD1. The germline V gene has CDR1 MRHNA and CDR2 SNTAGT. The CDR3 extends over 14 amino acids. V dropped 4 bases and J dropped 8; count of bases not matched to a gene: 10.

The V and J genes are TRBV2 and TRBJ1-5; TRBD1 is a possible D gene (6 bases). Germline V lookup: CDR1 SNHLY, CDR2 FYNNEI. Trimming took 7 bases from V and 7 from J, leaving 26 bases between them. CDR3 length: 17 amino acids. The CDR3 DNA follows: TGTGCCAGCACCGAACAGGGAATCGACGACGCATACCAGCCCCAGCATTTT. Amino acid sequence: CASTEQGIDDAYQPQHF.

The V call is TRBV30, the J call TRBJ2-3; D might be TRBD2 (7 bases). Germline assignment: CDR1 GTSNPN and CDR2 SVGIG (reference sequence). This CDR3 contains 14 residues. Trimming stripped 0 bases from V and 3 bases from J, with 10 bases between. CDR3 in amino acids: CAWSVGGATDTQYF. The CDR3 DNA reads TGTGCCTGGAGTGTAGGGGGGGCGACAGATACGCAGTATTTT. The full variable domain, rest sourced from reference TRBV30 and TRBJ2-3, is SQTIHQWPATLVQPVGSPLSLECTVEGTSNPNLYWYRQAAGRGLQLLFYSVGIGQISSEVPQNLSASRPQDRQFILSSKKLLLSDSGFYLCAWSVGGATDTQYFGPGTRLTVL.

The chain is built from TRBV7-8 and TRBJ2-7; D not resolved. The V end lost 1 base, the J end lost 0 bases, and 7 bases lay between the germline ends. Germline V gene lookup returns CDR1 SGHVS and CDR2 FQNEAQ. This CDR3 is built from 14 residues. The CDR3 loop reads CASSLVEDSYEQYF. Here the CDR3 DNA reads TGTGCCAGCAGCTTAGTTGAGGACTCCTACGAGCAGTACTTC.

The gene calls are TRBV29-1 and TRBJ1-1, with unresolved D. Trimming removed 3 bases at V and 8 bases at J, with 7 bases between. This CDR3 contains 10 residues. Germline V lookup: CDR1 SQVTM, CDR2 ANQGSEA. The CDR3 nucleotides read TGCAGCGTTGATAGCGGGGAAGCTTTCTTT. The encoded protein is CSVDSGEAFF.

This chain joins TRBV4-2 and TRBJ2-1; unclear D gene. Trimming stripped 1 base from V and 6 bases from J, with 10 bases between. The CDR3 has 14 residues. Looked up from germline, CDR1 is LGHNA and CDR2 is YNFKEQ. CDR3 nucleotide sequence: TGTGCCAGCAGCCAAGTATCAGTCTTCAATGAGCAGTTCTTC. Protein sequence: CASSQVSVFNEQFF.

The gene calls are TRBV27 and TRBJ2-1; D perhaps matches TRBD1 (5 bases). CDR3 length equals 15 residues. Germline CDR1 reads MNHEY; CDR2 reads SMNVEV (reference sequence). V dropped 6 bases and J dropped 9 bases, with 21 bases sitting between them. CDR3 in DNA: TGTGCCAGCAGCCTTATCTTACCCGGAAGGGGTGAGCAGTTCTTC. This sequence encodes CASSLILPGRGEQFF.

The chain has TRBV29-1 and TRBJ1-1, with 7 bases fitting TRBD1. The CDR3 consists of 12 residues. V lost 3 bases and J lost 5; bases outside the gene matches: 3. The V gene's germline CDR1 is SQVTM and CDR2 ANQGSEA. CDR3 loop: CSVETGRTEAFF. Here the CDR3 DNA reads TGCAGCGTTGAGACAGGGAGAACTGAAGCTTTCTTT.

The chain uses TRBV6-5 and TRBJ2-5; 13 nucleotides line up with TRBD2. V lost 8 bases, J lost 2 bases, and 5 bases stayed unmatched. The germline V gene has CDR1 MNHEY and CDR2 SVGAGI. CDR3 length: 15 residues. The CDR3 sequence is CASSRGLAGQETQYF. As DNA, the CDR3 is TGTGCCAGCTCGAGGGGACTAGCGGGACAAGAGACCCAGTACTTC.

The chain joins TRBV14 to TRBJ1-1; D may be TRBD1 (5 bases). This CDR3 region has 16 residues. V dropped 3 bases and J dropped 3 bases, with 17 bases sitting between them. Germline CDR1 is SGHDN and CDR2 is FVKESK. CDR3 region: CASSQAQGLLDTEAFF. The CDR3 DNA sequence: TGTGCCAGCAGCCAGGCTCAGGGCCTCCTGGACACTGAAGCTTTCTTT.

V and J are TRBV4-1 and TRBJ2-7, with D possibly being TRBD1 (6 bases). The V end was cut by 2 bases, the J end by 4 bases, with 12 bases between. The CDR3 is 14 residues long. CDR1 is MGHRA and CDR2 is YSYEKL in the germline V gene. The CDR3 protein is CASSQRSQGYEQYF. In DNA form, the CDR3 reads TGCGCCAGCAGCCAAAGGTCCCAGGGGTACGAGCAGTACTTC.

The V call is TRBV29-1, the J call TRBJ2-1; TRBD2 aligns across 10 bases. CDR1 SQVTM and CDR2 ANQGSEA come from the germline V gene. This CDR3 region has 13 residues. The V segment lost 6 bases and the J segment 6 bases; nucleotides outside the gene matches: 5. The CDR3 nucleotides are TGCAGCGTAGCTAGCGGGAGCGGCAATGAGCAGTTCTTC. Residues: CSVASGSGNEQFF.

J is TRBJ2-1 and V is TRBV11-2; the match to TRBD1 covers 8 bases. This CDR3 is built from 16 residues. The junction had 8 bases not matched to a gene; V was cut back by 1 base and J by 6 bases. Germline V CDR1 and CDR2: SGHAT, FQNNGV. The CDR3 loop reads CASSLVRTGPRNEQFF. CDR3 sequence (DNA): TGTGCCAGCAGCTTAGTTCGGACAGGGCCCCGCAATGAGCAGTTCTTC.

V gene TRBV6-5 combines with J gene TRBJ1-5; possible D gene TRBD1, 5 bases. The V end lost 6 bases, the J end lost 3 bases, and 12 bases lay between the germline ends. The CDR3 is 14 amino acids. In germline, CDR1 is MNHEY, CDR2 SVGAGI. CDR3 sequence (DNA): TGTGCCAGCAGGCGGGGACGGAACAATCAGCCCCAGCATTTT. It translates to CASRRGRNNQPQHF.

This clone has more than one count but fewer than ten. The chain links TRBV19 to TRBJ2-7, with D perhaps TRBD2 (5 bases). Germline loops: CDR1 LNHDA, CDR2 SQIVND (reference sequence). V was pared by 5 bases and J by 6 bases, with 11 bases between. The CDR3 covers 12 residues. CDR3 bases: TGTGCCAGTAGTCGACCTGGGAGCGAGCAGTACTTC. Protein: CASSRPGSEQYF. Full variable domain (remainder filled in from reference TRBV19 and TRBJ2-7): DGGITQSPKYLFRKEGQNVTLSCEQNLNHDAMYWYRQDPGQGLRLIYYSQIVNDFQKGDIAEGYSVSREKKESFPLTVTSAQKNPTAFYLCASSRPGSEQYFGPGTRLTVT.